A selection of T cell receptor beta chains follows, all from one sample in a study of control samples from healthy donors and cancer patients. The table came from immunoSEQ multiplex PCR; TCRdb's copy has only in-frame clones and leaves some out. This table holds roughly 120,000 clones, 88% found once. The source material was blood. The source is a man aged 50 to 59 in good health. CDR3s include the opening cysteine and the closing phenylalanine or tryptophan. Fields, in order: D gene, J gene, clone size, V gene, CDR3 DNA, CDR3 protein. D genes are given only for firm matches. Expanded clones get a size class; other rows say once, few or many, or leave the size out.

d_gene: TRBD2; j_gene: TRBJ2-1; abundance: -; v_gene: TRBV11-3; CDR3nt: TGTGCCAGCAGCTACCGAGACAGCGGGGTTACCTACAATGAGCAGTTCTTC; CDR3aa: CASSYRDSGVTYNEQFF
d_gene: -; j_gene: TRBJ2-1; abundance: -; v_gene: TRBV10-1; CDR3nt: TGCGCCAGCAGTGAGTCCGGTAGGGGCACTTACAATGAGCAGTTCTTC; CDR3aa: CASSESGRGTYNEQFF
d_gene: TRBD1; j_gene: TRBJ2-5; abundance: -; v_gene: TRBV24-1; CDR3nt: TGTGCCACCATGCGGACAGGGGGTGGTGAGACCCAGTACTTC; CDR3aa: CATMRTGGGETQYF
d_gene: -; j_gene: TRBJ1-1; abundance: -; v_gene: TRBV24-1; CDR3nt: TGTGCCACCAGTGACCCCGGGGGGGGCTGTACTGAAGCTTTCTTT; CDR3aa: CATSDPGGGCTEAFF
d_gene: -; j_gene: TRBJ2-3; abundance: -; v_gene: TRBV3-1/TRBV3-2; CDR3nt: TGTGCCAGCAGCCGCACTGGCGGGGTTCCTCTAAGGTCCCCCACAGATACGCAGTATTTT; CDR3aa: CASSRTGGVPLRSPTDTQYF
d_gene: -; j_gene: TRBJ1-5; abundance: -; v_gene: TRBV11-2; CDR3nt: TGTGCCAGCGGTCGAGGGGGTCAGCCCCAGCATTTT; CDR3aa: CASGRGGQPQHF
d_gene: -; j_gene: TRBJ2-3; abundance: -; v_gene: TRBV5-4; CDR3nt: TGTGCCAGCAGCTTGAGGGGGGCCCTTAGCACAGATACGCAGTATTTT; CDR3aa: CASSLRGALSTDTQYF
d_gene: TRBD1; j_gene: TRBJ1-2; abundance: -; v_gene: TRBV6-6; CDR3nt: TGTGCCAGCAGGTGGCACGGGACAGACTATGGCTACACCTTC; CDR3aa: CASRWHGTDYGYTF
d_gene: TRBD1; j_gene: TRBJ1-5; abundance: -; v_gene: TRBV4-1; CDR3nt: TGCGCCAGCAGCCTCCGACAGGGGACGTATAGCAATCAGCCCCAGCATTTT; CDR3aa: CASSLRQGTYSNQPQHF
d_gene: TRBD1; j_gene: TRBJ1-1; abundance: -; v_gene: TRBV6-5; CDR3nt: TGTGCCAGCAGCCTAGGACAGGGAGGGACTGAAGCTTTCTTT; CDR3aa: CASSLGQGGTEAFF
d_gene: -; j_gene: TRBJ2-2; abundance: -; v_gene: TRBV27; CDR3nt: TGTGCCAGCAGTCCCCCTCCGGGTACCGGGGAGCTGTTTTTT; CDR3aa: CASSPPPGTGELFF
d_gene: -; j_gene: TRBJ2-7; abundance: -; v_gene: TRBV30; CDR3nt: TGTGCCTGGAGGCAGCGACAGTCTTTCGGCGAGCAGTACTTC; CDR3aa: CAWRQRQSFGEQYF
d_gene: -; j_gene: TRBJ1-1; abundance: -; v_gene: TRBV6-5; CDR3nt: TGTGCCAGCAGCTCAGGGTTTGGGAACACTGAAGCTTTCTTT; CDR3aa: CASSSGFGNTEAFF
d_gene: -; j_gene: TRBJ2-3; abundance: -; v_gene: TRBV5-1; CDR3nt: TGCGCCAGCAGCTTAAGATGGGCGGGGACAGATACGCAGTATTTT; CDR3aa: CASSLRWAGTDTQYF
d_gene: TRBD1; j_gene: TRBJ1-2; abundance: -; v_gene: TRBV5-5; CDR3nt: TGTGCCAGCAGCGTGACAGGGCGGGCTAACTATGGCTACACCTTC; CDR3aa: CASSVTGRANYGYTF
d_gene: -; j_gene: TRBJ1-1; abundance: few; v_gene: TRBV6-6; CDR3nt: TGTGCCAGCAGTTACTCGGGACAAGGGGAAGCTTTCTTT; CDR3aa: CASSYSGQGEAFF
d_gene: TRBD2; j_gene: TRBJ2-3; abundance: -; v_gene: TRBV12-5; CDR3nt: TGTGCTAGTGGGGACCTTGGGGCGGGGGGAGATACGCAGTATTTT; CDR3aa: CASGDLGAGGDTQYF
d_gene: -; j_gene: TRBJ2-1; abundance: few; v_gene: TRBV2; CDR3nt: TGTGCCAGCAGTGAACGCAGGGGCGATGAGCAGTTCTTC; CDR3aa: CASSERRGDEQFF
d_gene: -; j_gene: TRBJ2-5; abundance: -; v_gene: TRBV4-1; CDR3nt: TGCGCCAGCAGCCAAGAGAGGCAAGAGACCCAGTACTTC; CDR3aa: CASSQERQETQYF
d_gene: TRBD2; j_gene: TRBJ2-2; abundance: once; v_gene: TRBV7-3; CDR3nt: TGTGCCAGCAGCTTAATAGCGGGGGCGAACACCGGGGAGCTGTTTTTT; CDR3aa: CASSLIAGANTGELFF
d_gene: TRBD1; j_gene: TRBJ1-2; abundance: -; v_gene: TRBV28; CDR3nt: TGTGCCAGCAGTCTGACAGGGAATGGCTACACCTTC; CDR3aa: CASSLTGNGYTF
d_gene: -; j_gene: TRBJ2-2; abundance: -; v_gene: TRBV7-9; CDR3nt: TGTGCCAGCAGCCCTAGTTACACCGGGGAGCTGTTTTTT; CDR3aa: CASSPSYTGELFF
d_gene: -; j_gene: TRBJ2-7; abundance: -; v_gene: TRBV6-5; CDR3nt: TGTGCCAGCAGCGCCGGGACGGAAACCTACGAGCAGTACTTC; CDR3aa: CASSAGTETYEQYF
d_gene: TRBD1; j_gene: TRBJ2-1; abundance: -; v_gene: TRBV11-2; CDR3nt: TGTGCCAGCAGCGCCCGCGACAGGGGGCTAGATGAGCAGTTCTTC; CDR3aa: CASSARDRGLDEQFF
d_gene: TRBD2; j_gene: TRBJ2-7; abundance: -; v_gene: TRBV9; CDR3nt: TGTGCCAGCAGCTTCTCAGCCAGCGGGGGGGGCTCCGAGCAGTACTTC; CDR3aa: CASSFSASGGGSEQYF
d_gene: TRBD2; j_gene: TRBJ2-2; abundance: -; v_gene: TRBV11-2; CDR3nt: TGTGCCAGCACTCGCGTTAGTAGCGGGGGGGCCGAGTCCGGGGAGCTGTTTTTT; CDR3aa: CASTRVSSGGAESGELFF
d_gene: TRBD1; j_gene: TRBJ2-7; abundance: -; v_gene: TRBV7-2; CDR3nt: TGTGCCAGCAGCTTAGGTTTTGGGACAGGAAAATACGAGCAGTACTTC; CDR3aa: CASSLGFGTGKYEQYF
d_gene: -; j_gene: TRBJ1-1; abundance: -; v_gene: TRBV2; CDR3nt: TGTGCCAGCAGTGTATTGCCCGGGGCCACTGAAGCTTTCTTT; CDR3aa: CASSVLPGATEAFF
d_gene: -; j_gene: TRBJ1-3; abundance: -; v_gene: TRBV21-1; CDR3nt: TGTGCCAGCAGCAAAGTGACACGCCCGAGCTCTGGAAACACCATATATTTT; CDR3aa: CASSKVTRPSSGNTIYF
d_gene: TRBD1; j_gene: TRBJ1-4; abundance: -; v_gene: TRBV30; CDR3nt: TGTGCCTGGAGGAAGCGCAGACAGGGCGAAAAACTGTTTTTT; CDR3aa: CAWRKRRQGEKLFF
d_gene: -; j_gene: TRBJ1-4; abundance: -; v_gene: TRBV6-5; CDR3nt: TGTGCCACTCGGGGAGAAAAACTGTTTTTT; CDR3aa: CATRGEKLFF
d_gene: -; j_gene: TRBJ2-1; abundance: -; v_gene: TRBV19; CDR3nt: TGTGCCAGTAGTACCCTCGGACTCTTCTACAATGAGCAGTTCTTC; CDR3aa: CASSTLGLFYNEQFF
d_gene: -; j_gene: TRBJ1-4; abundance: -; v_gene: TRBV28; CDR3nt: TGTGCCAGCAGCTCACTTCCTAATGAAAAACTGTTTTTT; CDR3aa: CASSSLPNEKLFF
d_gene: TRBD1; j_gene: TRBJ2-1; abundance: -; v_gene: TRBV29-1; CDR3nt: TGCAGCGTTGTGAATCCGGGACAGGGCACCAATGAGCAGTTCTTC; CDR3aa: CSVVNPGQGTNEQFF
d_gene: -; j_gene: TRBJ2-5; abundance: -; v_gene: TRBV28; CDR3nt: TGTGCCAGCAGTAAAGCTCAGGAGCCGGAGACCCAGTACTTC; CDR3aa: CASSKAQEPETQYF
d_gene: TRBD2; j_gene: TRBJ2-3; abundance: once; v_gene: TRBV5-1; CDR3nt: TGCGCCAGCAGCTCCGGGACTAGCGGGGGGGCCGGGGCGGTTACGCAGTATTTT; CDR3aa: CASSSGTSGGAGAVTQYF